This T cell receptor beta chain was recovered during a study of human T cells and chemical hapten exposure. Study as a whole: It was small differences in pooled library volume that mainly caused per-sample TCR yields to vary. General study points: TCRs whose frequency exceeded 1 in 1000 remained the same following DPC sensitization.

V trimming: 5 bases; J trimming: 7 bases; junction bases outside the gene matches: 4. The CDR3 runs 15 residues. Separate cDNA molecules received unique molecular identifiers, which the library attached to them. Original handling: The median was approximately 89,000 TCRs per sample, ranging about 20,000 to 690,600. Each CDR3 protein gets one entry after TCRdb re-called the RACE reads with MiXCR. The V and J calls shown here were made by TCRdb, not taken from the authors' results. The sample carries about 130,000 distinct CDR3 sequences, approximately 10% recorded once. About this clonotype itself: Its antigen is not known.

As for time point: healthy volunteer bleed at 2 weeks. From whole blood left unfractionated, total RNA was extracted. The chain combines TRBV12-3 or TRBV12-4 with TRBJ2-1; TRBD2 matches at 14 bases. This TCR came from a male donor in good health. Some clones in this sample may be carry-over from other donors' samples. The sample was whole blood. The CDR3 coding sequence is TGTGCCAGCAGTGCGACTAGCGGGGGGGCGAATGAGCAGTTCTTC. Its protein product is CASSATSGGANEQFF.